Included here is one T cell receptor (beta chain) sequence, with context. Its antigen is as yet unknown. CD45RO-negative, CCR7-positively selected cells formed the naive CD8 fraction, excluding terminally differentiated effector memory CD45RA+ cells. The data derive from a study of shared clonotypes between healthy human individuals. The CDR3 totals 15 residues. V lost 5 bases, J lost 3 bases, and 10 bases stayed unmatched. Germline V gene sequence: CDR1 MNHNY, CDR2 SVGAGI (reference sequence). General study findings and limits: Generation probabilities of non-shared clonotypes were lower (relative to those shared by all four donors). Having only a few donors restricted how much genetic and exposure-history diversity was captured. Generally, naive subsets came out with larger estimated richness than memory subsets.

The authors loaded around 190 ng DNA, 25,000 to 30,000 T cell genomes, into sorted-subset replicate PCRs. The assay was immunoSEQ multiplex PCR, and TCRdb's table has in-frame clones only and misses some. The sample holds about 2 million clones, approximately 95% seen once. The sequenced sample consisted of naive CD8+ T cells sorted from blood. The chain has TRBV6-6 and TRBJ2-7; 7 positions match TRBD1. This clonotype originated in a young man in good health. DNA of the CDR3: TGTGCCAGCAGTGGTACCGACAGGGCCCTCTACGAGCAGTACTTC. The encoded protein is CASSGTDRALYEQYF.